The source of this TCR beta chain is a study of regulatory T cells in long-lasting Graves disease. Points on this clonotype: Its antigen is unidentified.

Described time point: persistent/refractory GD, antithyroid drugs over 5 years with positive TRAb. PBMC RNA was the source of the TCR library. Building of the TCR beta libraries involved iRepertoire HTBI primers and Arm-PCR of CDR3 regions. Via MiXCR, TCRdb re-called the multiplex PCR reads, giving one row per CDR3 protein. The profile covers almost 350,000 distinct CDR3 sequences, with around 19% appearing a single time and just under 30% taken by the ten largest. General observations from the study: Investigators studied peripheral blood only, not thyroid tissue.

This clonotype was obtained from a female donor with Graves disease. The sequenced sample was peripheral blood mononuclear cells (PBMCs), obtained when the disease was refractory, from a patient treated with antithyroid drugs.

The CDR3 here is CAWTRPGGWMNSPLHF. CDR3 in DNA: TGTGCCTGGACCAGACCAGGGGGCTGGATGAATTCACCCCTCCACTTT. The chain uses TRBV30 and TRBJ1-6; 8 bases map to TRBD1. V lost 4 bases, J lost 7 bases, and 12 bases stayed unmatched. The CDR3 runs 16 residues. Germline V gene sequence: CDR1 GTSNPN, CDR2 SVGIG (reference sequence). The full variable domain, in which reference TRBV30 and TRBJ1-6 provide the parts outside the CDR3, is SQTIHQWPATLVQPVGSPLSLECTVEGTSNPNLYWYRQAAGRGLQLLFYSVGIGQISSEVPQNLSASRPQDRQFILSSKKLLLSDSGFYLCAWTRPGGWMNSPLHFGNGTRLTVT.